The 13 T cell receptor beta chains presented below share a single source sample, sequenced in a study of post-analysis software for immune sequencing data. cDNA libraries of TCR beta carried unique molecular identifiers. TCRdb itself ran the PCR reads through MiXCR, one entry per CDR3 protein. The sample lists 150,000 to 200,000 distinct CDR3 sequences; 30% to 45% were seen once. The material sequenced was blood, taken after autologous hematopoietic stem cell transplantation. These receptors were obtained from a girl aged 10 to 17 with multiple sclerosis.

The rearrangement uses TRBV15 and TRBJ2-1; TRBD2 matches at 11 bases. The CDR3 has 15 amino acids. V lost 1 base, J lost 5 bases, and 1 base stayed unmatched. Germline CDR1 is LNHNV and CDR2 is YYDKDF (reference sequence). As DNA, the CDR3 is TGTGCCACCAGCAGAGGACTAGCGGGGCACAATGAGCAGTTCTTC. Its protein product is CATSRGLAGHNEQFF.

This clonotype was seen more than once but under ten times. This may be a read error, as it is one base from a much larger clone. The chain employs TRBV20-1 and TRBJ2-5; a possible D gene is TRBD1 (5 bases). The CDR3 length is 13 residues. From germline, CDR1 is DFQATT and CDR2 SNEGSKA (reference sequence). In nucleotides, the CDR3 is TGCAGTGCTGAAGAGGACGGACAAGAGGCCCAGTACTTC. Translation gives CSAEEDGQEAQYF.

This clonotype was counted only a few times. The chain links TRBV28 to TRBJ2-7; maybe TRBD2 (6 bases). Trimming cost V 4 bases and J 6 bases, with 19 bases left between them. CDR3 length: 15 amino acids. Germline V CDR1 and CDR2: MDHEN, SYDVKM. The CDR3 loop is CASSSGLREYGEQYF. DNA of the CDR3: TGTGCCAGCAGTTCGGGTTTACGGGAGTACGGCGAGCAGTACTTC.

This clonotype was seen only a few times. J is TRBJ2-1 and V is TRBV6-4; 7 bases fit TRBD2. The CDR3 runs 16 residues. The ends lost 3 bases at V and 6 bases at J; junction bases unmatched: 11. Per the germline V gene, CDR1 is MRHNA and CDR2 is SNTAGT. CDR3 coding DNA: TGTGCCAGCAGTGATAGCGGGCGGGACGGAGGCAATGAGCAGTTCTTC. It translates to CASSDSGRDGGNEQFF.

The V call is TRBV29-1, the J call TRBJ2-3; D might be TRBD2 (5 bases). The CDR3 runs to 15 residues. V was shortened by 7 bases and J by 4 bases, with 21 bases between the two germline ends. Germline V lookup: CDR1 SQVTM, CDR2 ANQGSEA. Written as DNA, the CDR3 is TGCAGCGCGGGAAGGGTGGGGATGCCCCCAGATACGCAGTATTTT. Protein: CSAGRVGMPPDTQYF.

The rearrangement links TRBV5-5 to TRBJ2-1; D might be TRBD2 (6 bases). The CDR3 contains 11 residues. Germline V gives CDR1 SGHKS, CDR2 YYEKEE (reference sequence). V was trimmed by 7 bases and J by 14 bases, leaving 16 bases between them. The CDR3 reads CASQRETREFF. The CDR3 DNA sequence: TGTGCCAGCCAACGCGAGACTAGGGAGTTCTTC.

In regard to this clonotype: This CDR3 fails to terminate in the conserved phenylalanine or tryptophan, so it likely reflects a read error. No DNA is shown, since the ends of the CDR3 on it are uncertain; the CDR3 is the one TCRdb lists. The chain joins TRBV29-1 to TRBJ2-1. The germline CDR1 and CDR2 sequences are SQVTM and ANQGSEA. The CDR3 is 11 amino acids in total, end residues counted. The chain's CDR3 is CSVGSGYTFGS.

This clonotype came up a few times. The chain is built from TRBV27 and TRBJ1-2, with D tentatively TRBD1 (6 bases). In germline, CDR1 is MNHEY, CDR2 SMNVEV (reference sequence). The CDR3 length is 15 residues. The V and J ends lost 0 bases and 7 bases respectively, with 15 bases between them. The CDR3 region is CASSLSGGRFSGYTF. Here the CDR3 DNA reads TGTGCCAGCAGTTTATCTGGGGGGCGATTCAGTGGCTACACCTTC.

The chain recombines TRBV7-2 with TRBJ1-5, with D possibly TRBD1 on 6 matching bases. With 5 bases removed from V and 3 bases from J, the gap between germline ends came to 11 bases. CDR3 length: 14 amino acids. CDR1 and CDR2 from the germline V gene are SGHTA and FQGNSA. Written as DNA, the CDR3 is TGTGCCAGCAGCCCGGACAGCCTCAATCAGCCCCAGCATTTT. Translating it yields CASSPDSLNQPQHF.

The V and J genes are TRBV6-6 and TRBJ2-3; the match to TRBD2 covers 8 bases. Looked up from germline, CDR1 is MNHNY and CDR2 is SVGAGI (reference sequence). J gave up 2 bases and V 6 bases, and 10 bases lay outside the gene matches. This CDR3 comprises 16 residues. The CDR3 DNA reads TGTGCCAGCAGCCTACTACCGGGAGGGAACACAGATACGCAGTATTTT. It translates to CASSLLPGGNTDTQYF.

The gene calls are TRBV10-3 and TRBJ2-3; D is unresolved. This CDR3 is built from 12 residues. Per germline, CDR1 ENHRY and CDR2 SYGVKD. V gave up 8 bases and J gave up 1 base, with 7 bases separating them. The CDR3 region is CAIQNGTDTQYF. Written as DNA, the CDR3 is TGTGCCATCCAAAACGGCACAGATACGCAGTATTTT.

This clonotype was observed at least ten times. V gene TRBV29-1 combines with J gene TRBJ2-7, with D perhaps being TRBD1 or TRBD2 (6 bases each). Germline V lookup: CDR1 SQVTM, CDR2 ANQGSEA. Deletions cut 7 bases from V and 3 bases from J, with 16 bases between. The CDR3 covers 13 residues. CDR3 coding DNA: TGCAGCGCCACAACCGGGGGCGGCTACGAGCAGTACTTC. It translates to CSATTGGGYEQYF.

This clonotype was counted only a few times. V gene TRBV6-5 combines with J gene TRBJ1-1, with D tentatively TRBD1 (5 bases). CDR3 length: 13 amino acids. Per the germline V gene, CDR1 is MNHEY and CDR2 is SVGAGI. The germline V and J ends were trimmed by 7 bases and 3 bases, with 12 bases remaining between them. Here the CDR3 DNA reads TGTGCCAGCACCCGGGGGGGGGACACTGAAGCTTTCTTT. It specifies CASTRGGDTEAFF.